This is a list of T cell receptor beta chains from one sample in a study of T cells in Graves' hyperthyroidism and ophthalmopathy. TCRdb independently ran MiXCR on the multiplex PCR reads; one entry per CDR3 protein. The table shows about 300,000 distinct CDR3 sequences, with around 19% occurring only once. Sequences were obtained from blood. Receptor source: a man aged 50-59 years with Graves' ophthalmopathy. Each CDR3 is given with its conserved first and last residue. Fields, in order: V gene, CDR3 length, D gene, clone size, J gene, CDR3 DNA, CDR3 protein. A D gene is named only where the DNA matches it firmly. A clone size is listed for some rows: how often the clone was seen (once, few, many), or a class if it is expanded.

>TRBV5-1|15|TRBD1|NA|TRBJ1-2
TGCGCCAGCAGCCCCATTGGACAGGAGGAAAGTGGCTACACCTTC
CASSPIGQEESGYTF
>TRBV12-3/TRBV12-4|16|NA|many|TRBJ1-6
TGTGCCAGCAGTTTTGGGCCCCAGAGGGCTAATTCACCCCTCCACTTT
CASSFGPQRANSPLHF
>TRBV28|15|NA|few|TRBJ1-4
TGTGCCAGCAGTTTATGGGAAGGGGGAAATGAAAAACTGTTTTTT
CASSLWEGGNEKLFF
>TRBV20-1|12|NA|many|TRBJ1-6
TGCAGTGCTAGAGAACCTACGTCACCCCTCCACTTT
CSAREPTSPLHF
>TRBV15|15|NA|NA|TRBJ1-2
TGTGCCACCAGCAGCCCTCGGAGCGCGGCCTATGGCTACACCTTC
CATSSPRSAAYGYTF
>TRBV6-2/TRBV6-3|14|NA|once|TRBJ1-1
TGTGCCAGCAGTTATGGTTTCCAGAACACTGAAGCTTTCTTT
CASSYGFQNTEAFF
>TRBV12-3/TRBV12-4|22|TRBD2|many|TRBJ2-2
TGTGCCAGCAGATTCAGGGGGATAGCGGGAGGGCCTCAGTTCGCGAACACCGGGGAGCTGTTTTTT
CASRFRGIAGGPQFANTGELFF
>TRBV9|15|TRBD2|few|TRBJ2-2
TGTGCCAGCAGCGCCGGGACTACCAACACCGGGGAGCTGTTTTTT
CASSAGTTNTGELFF
>TRBV9|16|NA|NA|TRBJ2-1
TGTGCCAGCAGCGTAGTTATCGGGAGCTCCTACAATGAGCAGTTCTTC
CASSVVIGSSYNEQFF
>TRBV7-8|14|NA|few|TRBJ2-2
TGTGCCAGCAGCTTAGACAGCTTGACCGGGGAGCTGTTTTTT
CASSLDSLTGELFF
>TRBV7-6|14|NA|many|TRBJ1-2
TGTGCCAGCAGCTTAGACGGGCAAGACTATGGCTACACCTTC
CASSLDGQDYGYTF
>TRBV5-1|14|NA|few|TRBJ2-7
TGCGCCAGCAGCCCGGACCGGGCCCAGGGGGAGCAGTACTTC
CASSPDRAQGEQYF
>TRBV5-1|16|NA|many|TRBJ1-1
TGCGCCAGCAGCTTCGCGGGCACAGGGACGAGCACTGAAGCTTTCTTT
CASSFAGTGTSTEAFF
>TRBV7-9|14|NA|NA|TRBJ1-1
TGTGCCAGCAGCTTAGGGGGGGCAGATAGTGAAGCTTTCTTT
CASSLGGADSEAFF
>TRBV28|18|NA|few|TRBJ2-1
TGTGCCAGCAGTCCATTTAACCTTAGAGGACTCTCCTACAATGAGCAGTTCTTC
CASSPFNLRGLSYNEQFF
>TRBV18|13|NA|many|TRBJ2-7
TGTGCCAGCTCACCTTCAAGGTTCTACGAGCAGTACTTC
CASSPSRFYEQYF
>TRBV9|16|NA|few|TRBJ1-1
TGTGCCAGCAGCGTAGCCCTTACAGTAAAGAACACTGAAGCTTTCTTT
CASSVALTVKNTEAFF
>TRBV29-1|11|NA|few|TRBJ2-2
TGCAGCGTCGAGCACACCGGGGAGCTGTTTTTT
CSVEHTGELFF
>TRBV20-1|15|NA|NA|TRBJ2-1
TGCAGTGCTAGAGATTTCGGGCGGACCAACAATGAGCAGTTCTTC
CSARDFGRTNNEQFF
>TRBV4-1|13|NA|few|TRBJ2-7
TGCGCCAGCAGCTTCGAGGACTTCTACGAGCAGTACTTC
CASSFEDFYEQYF
>TRBV12-3/TRBV12-4|13|NA|few|TRBJ2-2
TGTGCCAGCAGCCCCCTAAGAACCGGGGAGCTGTTTTTT
CASSPLRTGELFF
>TRBV2|16|NA|NA|TRBJ2-2
TGTGCCAGCAGTGAATTCGGTATTACGAACACCGGGGAGCTGTTTTTT
CASSEFGITNTGELFF
>TRBV5-5|16|NA|NA|TRBJ2-2
TGTGCCAGCAGCTTGGGACCCGGGGCGAGCACCGGGGAGCTGTTTTTT
CASSLGPGASTGELFF
>TRBV9|15|TRBD2|few|TRBJ2-1
TGTGCCAGCAGCGTAGGGGGAGGGAGCCACAATGAGCAGTTCTTC
CASSVGGGSHNEQFF
>TRBV2|16|NA|NA|TRBJ2-1
TGTGCCAGCAGCCAGACAGAGCCCAGCTCCTACAATGAGCAGTTCTTC
CASSQTEPSSYNEQFF
>TRBV12-3/TRBV12-4|13|NA|few|TRBJ2-5
TGTGCCAGCAGTTTAAATCGTCAAGAGACCCAGTACTTC
CASSLNRQETQYF
>TRBV6-5|15|NA|NA|TRBJ1-2
TGTGCCAGCAGTTACGGAGGGGCTGGCTTCTATGGCTACACCTTC
CASSYGGAGFYGYTF
>TRBV2|14|NA|many|TRBJ2-3
TGTGCCAGCAGGAGTAGCGGAGGGGGAGATACGCAGTATTTT
CASRSSGGGDTQYF
>TRBV6-1|14|TRBD1|NA|TRBJ2-3
TGTGCCAGCAGAAAGACAGGGGCAGCAGATACGCAGTATTTT
CASRKTGAADTQYF
>TRBV27|17|TRBD1|NA|TRBJ2-5
TGTGCCAGCAGTTTTCTCAAAACCGGGACAGGGGGTGAGACCCAGTACTTC
CASSFLKTGTGGETQYF
>TRBV20-1|14|TRBD2|few|TRBJ2-1
TGCAGTGCTGGGACTAGCGGGATTTCGGATGAGCAGTTCTTC
CSAGTSGISDEQFF
>TRBV2|13|NA|many|TRBJ1-1
TGTGCCAGCAGTGAAGACGTGAACACTGAAGCTTTCTTT
CASSEDVNTEAFF
>TRBV20-1|13|NA|NA|TRBJ2-7
TGCAGTGCTAGAGATCTAGGCGGGAACGAGCAGTACTTC
CSARDLGGNEQYF
>TRBV4-1|16|TRBD1|many|TRBJ2-7
TGCGCCAGCAGCCAAGGGGGACAGGTCCCACTCTACGAGCAGTACTTC
CASSQGGQVPLYEQYF
>TRBV28|19|NA|NA|TRBJ1-3
TGTGCCAGCACTAGACGAGGAGGGCTAAGGGATATCGTTGGAAACACCATATATTTT
CASTRRGGLRDIVGNTIYF
>TRBV4-2|14|TRBD2|NA|TRBJ2-1
TGTGCCAGCAGCCACGGACGGGGGGTGAATGAGCAGTTCTTC
CASSHGRGVNEQFF
>TRBV28|14|NA|many|TRBJ2-7
TGTGCCAGCAGCCAAATCATGAGACCCTACGAGCAGTACTTC
CASSQIMRPYEQYF
>TRBV9|13|NA|NA|TRBJ2-3
TGTGCCAGCAGCGTAATAAGCACAGATACGCAGTATTTT
CASSVISTDTQYF
>TRBV4-1|15|NA|few|TRBJ2-7
TGCGCCAGCAGCCAAGATCGACAGGCTTACTACGAGCAGTACTTC
CASSQDRQAYYEQYF
>TRBV24-1|17|TRBD1|NA|TRBJ2-5
TGTGCCACCAGTGATTTTCGGCAGGGGGACGGACAAGAGACCCAGTACTTC
CATSDFRQGDGQETQYF
>TRBV7-9|15|NA|many|TRBJ1-4
TGTGCCAGCAGCCGAGGGTGGGGGTCTAATGAAAAACTGTTTTTT
CASSRGWGSNEKLFF
>TRBV11-2|13|NA|many|TRBJ1-5
TGTGCCAGCAGCTTATGGGGGGATCAGCCCCAGCATTTT
CASSLWGDQPQHF
>TRBV13|15|TRBD2|few|TRBJ2-7
TGTGCCAGCAGCTCGACTAGCGGGGGCTCCTACGGGCAGTACTTC
CASSSTSGGSYGQYF
>TRBV6-9|13|NA|few|TRBJ1-1
TGTGCCAGCAGTTATTTCCAGAAGGCTGAAGCTTTCTTT
CASSYFQKAEAFF
>TRBV11-1|14|NA|many|TRBJ1-1
TGTGCCAGCAGCTCAGGACAGTCGAACACTGAAGCTTTCTTT
CASSSGQSNTEAFF
>TRBV18|16|TRBD1|NA|TRBJ2-4
TGTGCCAGCTCACCTGGACAGGGGGTAACCAAAAACATTCAGTACTTC
CASSPGQGVTKNIQYF
>TRBV20-1|17|TRBD2|many|TRBJ2-7
TGCAGTGCTAGTGATCCGGCTAGCGGGAGGGCCTCCTACGAGCAGTACTTC
CSASDPASGRASYEQYF
>TRBV6-1|14|NA|NA|TRBJ1-1
TGTGCCAGCAGTGAAAACAGCCGGAACACTGAAGCTTTCTTT
CASSENSRNTEAFF
>TRBV20-1|13|NA|many|TRBJ2-7
TGCAGTGCCTTTAGCGGCCCCCGATACGAGCAGTACTTC
CSAFSGPRYEQYF
>TRBV30|12|NA|few|TRBJ2-5
TGTGCCTGGAGTGTTGTACTGGAGACCCAGTACTTC
CAWSVVLETQYF
>TRBV6-1|12|NA|NA|TRBJ2-2
TGTGCCAGCAGTGAAATTACCGGGGAGCTGTTTTTT
CASSEITGELFF
>TRBV5-1|15|TRBD1|many|TRBJ1-4
TGCGCCAGCAGCTGGGGGGGGACAGATCGCGAAAAACTGTTTTTT
CASSWGGTDREKLFF
>TRBV2|15|TRBD2|many|TRBJ2-1
TGTGCCAGCAGTGAAGGGACTAGCGGTTACAATGAGCAGTTCTTC
CASSEGTSGYNEQFF
>TRBV20-1|14|TRBD2|NA|TRBJ2-7
TGCAGTGCTATACCCCCACTAGCGACCTACGAGCAGTACTTC
CSAIPPLATYEQYF
>TRBV20-1|17|TRBD2|few|TRBJ2-5
TGCAGTGCTAGAGATCGGGGAGTAGCGGGAGGTATAGAGACCCAGTACTTC
CSARDRGVAGGIETQYF
>TRBV2|17|TRBD2|NA|TRBJ2-3
TGTGCCAGCAGTGAACTAGCGGGAGGGCAGCCCCCAGATACGCAGTATTTT
CASSELAGGQPPDTQYF